This entry describes one TCR beta chain. Its antigen is undetermined. This sample is drawn from a study of long-term antiretroviral therapy in people with HIV. Study-level findings and limits: Comparison with controls showed narrower CDR3 length ranges in HIV repertoires.

Survey-level resolution applied to immunoSEQ assay v3.0. The method was immunoSEQ multiplex PCR; TCRdb's version includes in-frame clones alone and lacks a portion of them. The data hold around 12,000 clones, with roughly nine tenths observed a single time. The sample consisted of unsorted PBMCs, taken 2.1 years after starting antiretroviral therapy. The receptor's source is a middle-aged woman with HIV.

The CDR3 sequence is CASSSPGQGSGANVLTF. In nucleotides, the CDR3 is TGTGCCAGCAGTTCGCCGGGACAGGGGTCTGGGGCCAACGTCCTGACTTTC. The V gene is TRBV27, the J gene TRBJ2-6; the match to TRBD1 covers 10 bases. CDR3 length equals 17 residues. V shed 4 bases, J shed 1 base, and the junction held 4 bases outside the gene matches. Germline V gene sequence: CDR1 MNHEY, CDR2 SMNVEV (reference sequence).